This entry features one T cell receptor (beta chain) sequence. The antigen is undetermined. A clone one base away is much larger, so this may be a read error. The data originate from a study of molecular identifiers for immune sequencing clone quantification. Turning to the study itself: In the replicates, RNA derived from around 20,000 or 99,000 naive CD8 cells was divided into five parts, and four were sequenced. General study findings and limits: Clones with over 20 RNA copies captured over 99% of effector molecules but under 1% of naive ones.

As CD8+CD4-CCR7+CD45RA+ cells, naive CD8 T cells were sorted. It was with previously described methods and listed TCR primers that bulk TCR libraries were made. MiXCR, run by TCRdb on the PCR reads, gives a single entry per CDR3 protein. This table has over 550,000 distinct CDR3 sequences, 25% appearing once. Sequenced sample: naive CD8+ T cells from blood, with Jurkat cell RNA spiked in. Subset denoted: FACS-sorted CD8+CD4-CCR7+CD45RA+ naive T cells. The TCR originated in a human donor in good health. Some libraries in this study had Jurkat cell RNA spiked in.

The CDR3 is CSANGGQETQYF. The CDR3 DNA is TGCAGTGCTAATGGCGGACAAGAGACCCAGTACTTC. V is TRBV20-1 and J is TRBJ2-5; D gene ambiguous. The germline V gene has CDR1 DFQATT and CDR2 SNEGSKA (reference sequence). Trimming removed 4 bases from V and 2 bases from J, with 8 bases in between. This CDR3 region has 12 residues.